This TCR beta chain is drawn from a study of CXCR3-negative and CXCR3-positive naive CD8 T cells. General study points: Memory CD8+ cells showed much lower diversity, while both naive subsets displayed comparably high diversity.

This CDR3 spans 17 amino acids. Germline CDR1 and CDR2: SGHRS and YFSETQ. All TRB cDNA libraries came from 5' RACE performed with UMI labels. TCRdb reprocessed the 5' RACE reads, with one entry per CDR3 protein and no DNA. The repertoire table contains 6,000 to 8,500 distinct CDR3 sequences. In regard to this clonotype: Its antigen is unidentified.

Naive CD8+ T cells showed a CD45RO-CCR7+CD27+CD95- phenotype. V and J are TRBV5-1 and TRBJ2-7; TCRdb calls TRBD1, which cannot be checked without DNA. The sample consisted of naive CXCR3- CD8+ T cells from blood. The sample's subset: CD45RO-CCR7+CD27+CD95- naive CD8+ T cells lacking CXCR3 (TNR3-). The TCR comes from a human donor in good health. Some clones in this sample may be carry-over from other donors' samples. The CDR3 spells CASSLRWTGTLSYEQYF.